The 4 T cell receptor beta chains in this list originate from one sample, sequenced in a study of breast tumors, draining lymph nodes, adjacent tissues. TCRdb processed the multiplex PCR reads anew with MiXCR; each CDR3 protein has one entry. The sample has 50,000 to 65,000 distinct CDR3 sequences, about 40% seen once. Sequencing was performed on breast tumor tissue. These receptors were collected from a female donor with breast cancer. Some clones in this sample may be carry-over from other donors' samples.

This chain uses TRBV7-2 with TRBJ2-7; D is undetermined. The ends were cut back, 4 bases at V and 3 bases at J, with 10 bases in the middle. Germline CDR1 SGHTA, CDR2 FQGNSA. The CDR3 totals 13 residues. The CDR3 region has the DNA TGTGCCAGCAGCTCCCGGACGGTCTACGAGCAGTACTTC. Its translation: CASSSRTVYEQYF.

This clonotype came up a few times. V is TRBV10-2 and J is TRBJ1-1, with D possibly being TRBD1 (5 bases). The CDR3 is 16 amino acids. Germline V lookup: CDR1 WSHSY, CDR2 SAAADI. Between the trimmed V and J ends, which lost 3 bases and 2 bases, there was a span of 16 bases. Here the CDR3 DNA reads TGCGCCAGCAGTGACCTTTCTCAGGGACCTAACACTGAAGCTTTCTTT. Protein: CASSDLSQGPNTEAFF.

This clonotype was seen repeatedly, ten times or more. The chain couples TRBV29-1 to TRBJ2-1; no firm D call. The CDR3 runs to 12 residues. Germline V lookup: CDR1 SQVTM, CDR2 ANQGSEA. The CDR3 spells CSGSFSYNEQFF. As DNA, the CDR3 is TGCAGTGGGTCCTTCTCCTACAATGAGCAGTTCTTC.

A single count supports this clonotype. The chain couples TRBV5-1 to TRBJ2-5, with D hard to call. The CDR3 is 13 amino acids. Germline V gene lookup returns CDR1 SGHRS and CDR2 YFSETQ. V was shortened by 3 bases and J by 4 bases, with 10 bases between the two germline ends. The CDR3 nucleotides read TGCGCCAGCAGCTGGGGTTGGGGAGAGACCCAGTACTTC. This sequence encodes CASSWGWGETQYF.